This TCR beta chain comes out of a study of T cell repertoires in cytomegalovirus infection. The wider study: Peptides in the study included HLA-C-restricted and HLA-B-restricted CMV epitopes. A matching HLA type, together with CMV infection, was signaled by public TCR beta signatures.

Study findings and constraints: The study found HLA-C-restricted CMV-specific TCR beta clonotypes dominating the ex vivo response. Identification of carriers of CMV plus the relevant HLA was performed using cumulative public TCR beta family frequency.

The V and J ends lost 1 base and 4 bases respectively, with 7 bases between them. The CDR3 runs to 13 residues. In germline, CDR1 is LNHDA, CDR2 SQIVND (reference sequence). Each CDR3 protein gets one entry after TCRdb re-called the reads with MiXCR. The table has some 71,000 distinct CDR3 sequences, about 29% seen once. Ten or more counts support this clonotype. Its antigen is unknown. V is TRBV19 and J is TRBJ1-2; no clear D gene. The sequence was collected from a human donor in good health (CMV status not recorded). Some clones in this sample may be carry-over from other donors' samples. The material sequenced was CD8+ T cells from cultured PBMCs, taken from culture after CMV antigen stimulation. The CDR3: CASSIGWTYGYTF. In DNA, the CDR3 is TGTGCCAGTAGTATAGGTTGGACCTATGGCTACACCTTC.